The TCR beta chain described here comes from a study of blood T cell repertoires in COVID-19 (dated by TCRdb to the early 2020s). For the wider study: Samples covering the acute and convalescent phases of COVID-19 were provided by collaborators in the United States, Italy and Spain. Samples were obtained from the ongoing ImmuneRACE study (first 160 participants) and from about 1,300 subjects provided by 6 global collaborators. The repertoires were released in a freely available public database meant as a resource for research on the immune response to SARS-CoV-2. The material from the prospective study consisted of cDNA or gDNA derived from T cells, B-cell-depleted T cells, or PBMCs. Sample metadata almost always included a de-identified subject ID, COVID-19 status, age in years and sex. Where available, HLA class I and class II types were taken from metadata supplied by the sample provider and were not determined by assay-based typing. Deeply sampled blood TCRbeta repertoires from subjects exposed to, actively infected with, or recovered from COVID-19 were included in the dataset. Overall study results and their limits: Clinical and demographic metadata were provided uncurated, with the amount varying by source and participant.

About this clone: This clone's antigen is unknown. Per-base quality was not reported, and no clone a single base away is much larger than it.

Participants in the prospective study were aged roughly 18 to 100 years, lived in 20 to 30 United States geographic areas, and enrolled through a virtual design. In the prospective study, participants were assigned to cohorts based on the clinical history participants reported in a screening survey and a study questionnaire. Recovered participants in ImmuneRACE Cohort 3 were defined by two consecutive negative NP/OP PCR tests, clearance by a healthcare professional, or resolution of symptoms. In the prospective study, whole blood, serum and a nasopharyngeal or oropharyngeal swab were collected from each participant by mobile phlebotomists. Participants in the prospective study had the option to provide additional blood draws and questionnaires over a roughly 2-month period. Before DNA extraction, blood samples from the prospective study were shipped at room temperature or frozen. The CDR3 sequence holds 14 residues, the cysteine and phenylalanine included. This entry keeps only the CDR3 DNA: 42 bases, framed from base 1. V is pared back by 0 bases and J by 7 bases, with 14 bases lying between the germline termini. From the germline V gene, CDR1 is SGHDT and CDR2 is YYEEEE.

TCRbeta CDR3 regions were amplified from genomic DNA by means of the immunoSEQ Assay, a bias-controlled multiplex PCR. The source study handled its data this way. The number of nucleated cells in each sample was estimated from the amplification of reference gene primers within the assay. To quantify the absolute abundance of each unique TCRbeta CDR3 rearrangement, sequence reads were collapsed and filtered. For each sample, productive Simpson clonality was calculated as the square root of Simpson's diversity index over productive rearrangements. In its TCRdb copy, this immuneACCESS table keeps in-frame sequences only and misses some clones. Where compared with another copy, unresolved V genes explain less than half of these, and the others have no known cause. V and J calls and clone size are given by that table; D and trimming were obtained from the DNA. This sample lists roughly 330,000 clones; 70% to 90% were detected once. 5.5% to 6% of the sample is taken by the ten largest.

In this chain, TRBV5-6 is recombined with TRBJ2-7, with TRBD2 tentatively as D gene (6 bases match). Specimen: PBMCs or T cells enriched from blood (not recorded which). The sequence derives from a woman aged 25 to 45 who had recovered from COVID-19. The CDR3 has the sequence CASSLEAGLGEQYF. The DNA sequence is TGTGCCAGCAGCTTGGAGGCGGGGCTGGGGGAGCAGTACTTC. Outside the CDR3, residues come from the reference TRBV5-6 and TRBJ2-7 proteins, so the full variable domain is: DAGVTQSPTHLIKTRGQQVTLRCSPKSGHDTVSWYQQALGQGPQFIFQYYEEEERQRGNFPDRFSGHQFPNYSSELNVNALLLGDSALYLCASSLEAGLGEQYFGPGTRLTVT.